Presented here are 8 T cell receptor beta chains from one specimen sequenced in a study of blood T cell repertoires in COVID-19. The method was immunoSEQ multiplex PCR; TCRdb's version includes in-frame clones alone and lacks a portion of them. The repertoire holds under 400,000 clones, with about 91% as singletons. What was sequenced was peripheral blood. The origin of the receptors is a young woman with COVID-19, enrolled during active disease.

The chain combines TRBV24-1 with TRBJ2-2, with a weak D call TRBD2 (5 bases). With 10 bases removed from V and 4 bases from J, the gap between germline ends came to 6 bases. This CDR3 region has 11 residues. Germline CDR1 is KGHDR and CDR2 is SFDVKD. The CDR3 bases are TGTGCCACGGGGAGCACCGGGGAGCTGTTTTTT. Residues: CATGSTGELFF.

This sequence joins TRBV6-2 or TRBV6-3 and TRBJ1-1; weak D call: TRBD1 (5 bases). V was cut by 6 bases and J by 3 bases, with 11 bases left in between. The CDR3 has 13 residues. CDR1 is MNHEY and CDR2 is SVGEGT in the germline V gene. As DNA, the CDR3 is TGTGCCAGCAGCCGCCAGGGTGACACTGAAGCTTTCTTT. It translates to CASSRQGDTEAFF.

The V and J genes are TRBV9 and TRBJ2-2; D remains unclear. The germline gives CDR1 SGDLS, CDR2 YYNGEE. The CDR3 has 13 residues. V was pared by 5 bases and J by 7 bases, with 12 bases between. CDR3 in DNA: TGTGCCAGCAGTGCACATCCTCGCGGGGAGCTGTTTTTT. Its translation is CASSAHPRGELFF.

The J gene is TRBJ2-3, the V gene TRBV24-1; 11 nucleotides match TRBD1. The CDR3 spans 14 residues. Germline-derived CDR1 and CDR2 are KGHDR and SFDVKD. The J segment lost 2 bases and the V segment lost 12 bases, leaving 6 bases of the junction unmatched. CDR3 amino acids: CARTGGTPTDTQYF. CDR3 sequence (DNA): TGTGCCCGGACAGGGGGCACCCCCACAGATACGCAGTATTTT.

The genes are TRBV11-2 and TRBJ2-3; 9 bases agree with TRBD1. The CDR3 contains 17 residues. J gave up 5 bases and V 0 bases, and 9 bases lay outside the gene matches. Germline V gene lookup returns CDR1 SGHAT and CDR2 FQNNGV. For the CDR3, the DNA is TGTGCCAGCAGCTTAGACGGGACAGGGATTGGTGGAGATACGCAGTATTTT. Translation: CASSLDGTGIGGDTQYF.

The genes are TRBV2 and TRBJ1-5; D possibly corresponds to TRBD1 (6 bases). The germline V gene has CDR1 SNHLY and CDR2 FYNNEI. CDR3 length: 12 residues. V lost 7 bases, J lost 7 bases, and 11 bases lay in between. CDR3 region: CASNRVGQPQHF. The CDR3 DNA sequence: TGTGCCAGCAACAGGGTAGGGCAGCCCCAGCATTTT.

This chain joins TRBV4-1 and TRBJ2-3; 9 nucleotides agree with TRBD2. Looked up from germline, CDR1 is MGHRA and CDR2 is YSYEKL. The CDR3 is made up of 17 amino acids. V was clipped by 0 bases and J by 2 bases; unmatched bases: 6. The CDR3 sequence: CASSQDVSSGDTDTQYF. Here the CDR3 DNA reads TGCGCCAGCAGCCAAGATGTTTCTAGCGGGGACACAGATACGCAGTATTTT.

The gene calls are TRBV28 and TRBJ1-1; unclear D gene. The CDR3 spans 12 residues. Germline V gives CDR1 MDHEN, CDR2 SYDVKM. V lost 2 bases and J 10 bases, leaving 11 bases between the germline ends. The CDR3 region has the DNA TGTGCCAGCAGTTTACGCCTCCAGGCAGCTTTCTTT. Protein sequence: CASSLRLQAAFF.